The 32 T cell receptor beta chains given below trace back to one sample, sequenced in a study of T-cell reconstitution after alpha-beta-depleted transplantation in children. Unique molecular identifiers tagged the TCRbeta library. TCRdb re-called the PCR reads through MiXCR, storing one row per CDR3 protein. The repertoire has about 580,000 distinct CDR3 sequences, under 30% of them found once; the top ten carry around 14%. This specimen consisted of PBMCs, mostly from graft donor cells, obtained 360 days after TCRalphabeta/CD19-depleted stem cell transplant. Receptor source: a boy younger than two who had a stem cell transplant for acute myeloid leukemia, so the T cells may come from the graft donor.

The J gene is TRBJ2-6, the V gene TRBV10-3, with D possibly TRBD2 on 5 matching bases. Trimming shortened V by 8 bases and J by 0 bases, and 8 bases separated the two germline ends. The CDR3 is made up of 14 amino acids. The germline V gene has CDR1 ENHRY and CDR2 SYGVKD. CDR3 region: CAIGESSGANVLTF. CDR3 nucleotides: TGTGCCATCGGGGAGAGCTCTGGGGCCAACGTCCTGACTTTC.

This clonotype occurred a few times. CDR3 loop: CASSQEDRFQETQYF. DNA of the CDR3: TGCGCCAGCAGCCAAGAGGACAGGTTTCAAGAGACCCAGTACTTC. This chain connects TRBV4-1 to TRBJ2-5, with 7 bases matching TRBD1. Per the germline V gene, CDR1 is MGHRA and CDR2 is YSYEKL. With V trimmed by 0 bases and J by 2 bases, 3 bases remained unmatched. This CDR3 spans 15 amino acids.

A word on this clonotype: This sequence may be a read error, since a much larger clone differs from it by one base. Likely a read error: the CDR3 ends without its conserved phenylalanine or tryptophan. V and J are TRBV5-5 and TRBJ2-5; maybe TRBD1 (6 bases). The V end lost 1 base, the J end lost 2 bases, and 15 bases lay between the germline ends. CDR1 and CDR2 from the germline V gene are SGHKS and YYEKEE (reference sequence). CDR3 length: 16 residues. For the CDR3, the DNA is TGTGCCAGCAGCTTGACAGGGCCCTACACTCAAGAGACCCAGTACTTG. As protein: CASSLTGPYTQETQYL.

This clonotype was seen a few times. This chain joins TRBV12-3 or TRBV12-4 and TRBJ2-1; D call uncertain. This CDR3 spans 12 amino acids. The V gene lost 4 bases and the J gene lost 7 bases, with 8 bases spanning the gap. The CDR3 nucleotides read TGTGCCAGCAGTTCCGAAGGGAATGAGCAGTTCTTC. It codes for CASSSEGNEQFF.

Only a few counts were recorded for this clonotype. The rearrangement uses TRBV5-6 and TRBJ2-3, with TRBD2 matching 11 bases. V was clipped by 1 base and J by 2 bases; unmatched bases: 15. CDR1 and CDR2 (germline): SGHDT, YYEEEE. The CDR3 has 20 residues. In DNA form, the CDR3 reads TGTGCCAGCAGCTTGCCCGAAATTGTCACTAGCGGGGGCACCACAGATACGCAGTATTTT. It translates to CASSLPEIVTSGGTTDTQYF.

About this clonotype itself: Compared with germline, one end of the junction differs, possibly owing to a read error. The chain is built from TRBV29-1 and TRBJ2-5, with TRBD2 as a possible D gene (5 bases). The CDR3 totals 14 residues. Germline V gene lookup returns CDR1 SQVTM and CDR2 ANQGSEA. CDR3: CSTRTSAGGETQHF. The CDR3 nucleotides read TGCAGCACCCGAACGTCGGCAGGAGGAGAGACCCAGCACTTC.

This clonotype was counted only a few times. The rearrangement links TRBV12-3 or TRBV12-4 to TRBJ1-1, with 8 bases that match TRBD1. The CDR3 is made up of 16 amino acids. With 5 bases clipped from V and 0 bases from J, the junction kept 8 bases outside the gene matches. For the CDR3, the DNA is TGTGCCAGCAGTCCGAAAACAGGGGGGATGAACACTGAAGCTTTCTTT. It encodes CASSPKTGGMNTEAFF.

The rearrangement joins TRBV7-4 to TRBJ1-5, with TRBD1 identical over 7 bases. V gave up 2 bases and J gave up 1 base; unmatched junction bases: 8. Germline V gene data show CDR1 as SGHVT and CDR2 as SQSDAQ. This CDR3 contains 17 residues. CDR3 residues: CASSLKGQGGSNQPQHF. In DNA, the CDR3 is TGTGCCAGCAGCTTAAAAGGGCAGGGGGGAAGCAATCAGCCCCAGCATTTT. Filled out from reference TRBV7-4 and TRBJ1-5, the complete variable domain reads GAGVSQSPRYKVAKRGRDVALRCDSISGHVTLYWYRQTLGQGSEVLTYSQSDAQRDKSGRPSGRFSAERPERSVSTLKIQRTEQGDSAVYLCASSLKGQGGSNQPQHFGDGTRLSIL.

The sample holds a few counts of this clonotype. The chain couples TRBV28 to TRBJ2-7, with D perhaps TRBD1 (5 bases). The germline gives CDR1 MDHEN, CDR2 SYDVKM. The V gene lost 7 bases and the J gene lost 0 bases, with 19 bases spanning the gap. The CDR3 totals 16 residues. CDR3 coding DNA: TGTGCCAGCAACGCAGGGCCCTTATCGAGCTCCTACGAGCAGTACGTC. As protein: CASNAGPLSSSYEQYV.

This clonotype was picked up many times. The chain combines TRBV29-1 with TRBJ2-3; D is unresolved. V lost 4 bases to trimming and J lost 1 base, with 9 bases between them. CDR3 length equals 13 residues. The V gene's germline CDR1 is SQVTM and CDR2 ANQGSEA. CDR3 in DNA: TGCAGCGTTGTGAATAGAGGCACAGATACGCAGTATTTT. Translating gives CSVVNRGTDTQYF.

This clonotype was counted between two and nine times. The J gene is TRBJ1-2, the V gene TRBV29-1, with D unresolved. V was cut by 5 bases and J by 2 bases, with 6 bases left in between. Germline-derived CDR1 and CDR2 are SQVTM and ANQGSEA. This CDR3 is built from 11 residues. CDR3 residues: CSVQSNYGYTF. CDR3 nucleotides: TGCAGCGTTCAATCGAACTATGGCTACACCTTC. The entire variable domain, with the rest obtained from reference TRBV29-1 and TRBJ1-2, is as follows: SAVISQKPSRDICQRGTSLTIQCQVDSQVTMMFWYRQQPGQSLTLIATANQGSEATYESGFVIDKFPISRPNLTFSTLTVSNMSPEDSSIYLCSVQSNYGYTFGSGTRLTVV.

This clonotype was found once. The chain employs TRBV5-1 and TRBJ2-5; the D is unclear. V lost 2 bases, J lost 0 bases, and 5 bases lay in between. The CDR3 totals 13 residues. CDR1 SGHRS and CDR2 YFSETQ come from the germline V gene. The CDR3 is CASSFLYQETQYF. The CDR3 coding sequence is TGCGCCAGCAGCTTCTTGTACCAAGAGACCCAGTACTTC.

This rearrangement joins TRBV21-1 to TRBJ2-3; the table gives TRBD2 as D, unverified against the DNA. TRBV21-1 is tagged as a pseudogene. This CDR3 is 14 amino acids long. The CDR3 here is CANSDGEIPDTQYF. Written as DNA, the CDR3 is TGTGCCAACTCCGATGGGGAGATCCCAGATACGCAGTATTTT.

This clonotype came up a few times. The chain couples TRBV5-1 to TRBJ2-2, with unresolved D. Trimming stripped 4 bases from V and 1 base from J, with 11 bases between. The CDR3 has 15 residues. CDR1 and CDR2 (germline): SGHRS, YFSETQ. This CDR3 reads CASSRITLNTGELFF. CDR3 sequence (DNA): TGCGCCAGCAGCCGCATTACCCTGAACACCGGGGAGCTGTTTTTT. The full variable domain, rest sourced from reference TRBV5-1 and TRBJ2-2, is KAGVTQTPRYLIKTRGQQVTLSCSPISGHRSVSWYQQTPGQGLQFLFEYFSETQRNKGNFPGRFSGRQFSNSRSEMNVSTLELGDSALYLCASSRITLNTGELFFGEGSRLTVL.

The table lists this clonotype with many counts. J is TRBJ2-1 and V is TRBV20-1; TRBD2 matches 7 bases. CDR3 length: 14 residues. After removal of 2 bases from V and 8 bases from J, the junction contained 9 bases not matched to a gene. The V gene's germline CDR1 is DFQATT and CDR2 SNEGSKA (reference sequence). In DNA form, the CDR3 reads TGCAGTGCTAGAATCAGGGAGGGTAGCGATGAGCAGTTCTTC. As protein: CSARIREGSDEQFF.

This clonotype has a count of ten or more. J is TRBJ2-5 and V is TRBV28; D perhaps matches TRBD1 (6 bases). Germline CDR1 reads MDHEN; CDR2 reads SYDVKM. CDR3 length equals 12 residues. V lost 7 bases, J lost 2 bases, and 8 bases lay in between. The chain's CDR3 is CASTRGQETQYF. The CDR3 DNA follows: TGTGCCAGCACCAGGGGTCAAGAGACCCAGTACTTC. Using reference TRBV28 and TRBJ2-5 for the parts outside the CDR3, the full variable domain is DVKVTQSSRYLVKRTGEKVFLECVQDMDHENMFWYRQDPGLGLRLIYFSYDVKMKEKGDIPEGYSVSREKKERFSLILESASTNQTSMYLCASTRGQETQYFGPGTRLLVL.

This rearrangement joins TRBV20-1 to TRBJ1-3; weak D call: TRBD1 (6 bases). The CDR3 has 17 residues. Trimming left V 0 bases short and J 0 bases short, with 15 bases between. Per the germline V gene, CDR1 is DFQATT and CDR2 is SNEGSKA (reference sequence). In nucleotides, the CDR3 is TGCAGTGCTAGAGATTCAGAAGGGGGTTACTCTGGAAACACCATATATTTT. This sequence encodes CSARDSEGGYSGNTIYF.

There are a few counts of this clonotype. With a much larger clone just one base away, this may be a read error. The V call is TRBV5-6, the J call TRBJ2-7; 9 bases are shared with TRBD2. Germline CDR1 and CDR2: SGHDT and YYEEEE. The CDR3 is 15 amino acids. After removal of 0 bases from V and 1 base from J, the junction contained 2 bases not matched to a gene. The CDR3 DNA reads as TGTGCCAGCAGCTTGGATAGCGGGGGTTCCTACGAGCAGTACTTC. This gives the protein CASSLDSGGSYEQYF.

The rearrangement joins TRBV4-1 to TRBJ2-3; 7 nucleotides align to TRBD2. Germline CDR1 reads MGHRA; CDR2 reads YSYEKL. The CDR3 is 14 amino acids. V lost 4 bases, J lost 9 bases, and 10 bases stayed unmatched. The CDR3 nucleotides read TGCGCCAGCAGCCGCCGGTCCGGGGAGGGAACGCAGTATTTT. Protein product: CASSRRSGEGTQYF.

The V and J genes are TRBV15 and TRBJ2-3; 9 bases match TRBD2. Germline V lookup: CDR1 LNHNV, CDR2 YYDKDF (reference sequence). There are 17 residues in the CDR3. With 3 bases clipped from V and 4 bases from J, the junction kept 11 bases outside the gene matches. This chain's CDR3 is CATSRGPGTSKADTQYF. The CDR3 DNA is TGTGCCACCAGCAGGGGACCCGGGACTAGCAAGGCAGATACGCAGTATTTT.

This clonotype was seen many times. The chain carries TRBV30 and TRBJ2-7; D perhaps matches TRBD2 (6 bases). Deletions cut 8 bases from V and 5 bases from J, with 16 bases between. The CDR3 length is 12 residues. The V gene's germline CDR1 is GTSNPN and CDR2 SVGIG (reference sequence). CDR3 bases: TGTGCCATAGGGGAGGCAGCGGACGAGCAGTACTTC. It yields the protein CAIGEAADEQYF.

CDR3 nucleotide sequence: TGTGCCAGCAGTTACCAGGATAGGATCCTCGGGGAGCTGTTTTTT. Translation gives CASSYQDRILGELFF. The genes are TRBV6-5 and TRBJ2-2; D is ambiguous. Germline loops: CDR1 MNHEY, CDR2 SVGAGI. V was shortened by 2 bases and J by 7 bases, with 14 bases between the two germline ends. There are 15 residues in the CDR3.

The rearrangement uses TRBV9 and TRBJ2-3, with D unresolved. Germline V gene sequence: CDR1 SGDLS, CDR2 YYNGEE. V lost 1 base to trimming and J lost 0 bases, with 6 bases between them. The CDR3 extends over 14 amino acids. The CDR3 DNA reads as TGTGCCAGCAGCGTACCGACCAGCACAGATACGCAGTATTTT. Translating gives CASSVPTSTDTQYF.

In this sample, this clonotype turned up many times. The chain combines TRBV12-3 or TRBV12-4 with TRBJ1-5; D unresolved. The CDR3 covers 14 residues. The V end was cut by 1 base, the J end by 7 bases, with 11 bases between. The DNA for the CDR3 is TGTGCCAGCAGTTTAGATGGGCCCCGGCAGCCCCAGCATTTT. This encodes CASSLDGPRQPQHF.

Ten or more counts support this clonotype. V and J are TRBV29-1 and TRBJ2-2; no definite D call. V was shortened by 0 bases and J by 0 bases, with 14 bases between the two germline ends. This CDR3 has 17 amino acids. From germline, CDR1 is SQVTM and CDR2 ANQGSEA. The CDR3 region has the DNA TGCAGCGTTGAAGACCGGAGACACCTTGCGAACACCGGGGAGCTGTTTTTT. Translating it yields CSVEDRRHLANTGELFF.

This clonotype occurred many times. The V gene is TRBV5-1, the J gene TRBJ2-7; D not certain. Per the germline V gene, CDR1 is SGHRS and CDR2 is YFSETQ. V gave up 0 bases and J gave up 2 bases, with 6 bases separating them. The CDR3 covers 13 residues. The CDR3 spells CASSLDPTYEQYF. CDR3 nucleotides: TGCGCCAGCAGCTTGGACCCTACCTACGAGCAGTACTTC.

The genes are TRBV7-9 and TRBJ1-2; 8 nucleotides align to TRBD1. The CDR3 extends over 11 amino acids. Trimming at V came to 5 bases and at J to 14 bases, leaving 7 bases not matched to a gene. From germline, CDR1 is SEHNR and CDR2 FQNEAQ (reference sequence). The CDR3 DNA reads TGTGCCAGCAGCACAGGGGGTGGCGGGACCTTC. Translating gives CASSTGGGGTF.

The chain combines TRBV4-1 with TRBJ1-1; 7 bases fit TRBD1. Germline-derived CDR1 and CDR2 are MGHRA and YSYEKL. CDR3 length: 16 residues. V lost 0 bases and J lost 4; bases outside the gene matches: 8. The CDR3 loop reads CASSQDLETGPTEAFF. The DNA for the CDR3 is TGCGCCAGCAGCCAAGATCTGGAGACAGGGCCCACTGAAGCTTTCTTT.

This clonotype occurred many times. V usage is TRBV20-1 and J usage is TRBJ2-1; 12 bases map to TRBD2. J lost 8 bases, V lost 1 base, and 6 bases had no gene match. Germline V gives CDR1 DFQATT, CDR2 SNEGSKA (reference sequence). The CDR3 loop spans 15 amino acids. This chain's CDR3 is CSARGLAGGKYEQFF. CDR3 nucleotides: TGCAGTGCTAGAGGCCTAGCGGGGGGGAAATATGAGCAGTTCTTC.

This clonotype was detected once. The chain is built from TRBV20-1 and TRBJ2-7; D not resolved. Between the trimmed V and J ends, which lost 1 base and 2 bases, there was a span of 9 bases. The CDR3 is 13 residues long. Germline assignment: CDR1 DFQATT and CDR2 SNEGSKA (reference sequence). The CDR3 DNA follows: TGCAGTGCTAGAGGGGTGGGCACCTACGAGCAGTACTTC. Translation: CSARGVGTYEQYF.

The CDR3: CASSQTDREGETQYF. CDR3 in DNA: TGTGCCAGCAGCCAAACGGACAGAGAGGGAGAGACCCAGTACTTC. This chain links TRBV14 with TRBJ2-5; a possible D gene is TRBD1 (6 bases). Per the germline V gene, CDR1 is SGHDN and CDR2 is FVKESK. Trimming left V 2 bases short and J 4 bases short, with 14 bases between. The length of the CDR3 is 15 residues.

The J gene is TRBJ2-3, the V gene TRBV20-1; D uncertain. Trimming pared 6 bases from V and 2 bases from J, leaving 12 bases between. The CDR3 is 13 residues long. Germline lookup yields CDR1 DFQATT and CDR2 SNEGSKA (reference sequence). The CDR3 here is CSAAPKATDTQYF. As DNA, the CDR3 is TGCAGTGCAGCCCCTAAGGCCACAGATACGCAGTATTTT.